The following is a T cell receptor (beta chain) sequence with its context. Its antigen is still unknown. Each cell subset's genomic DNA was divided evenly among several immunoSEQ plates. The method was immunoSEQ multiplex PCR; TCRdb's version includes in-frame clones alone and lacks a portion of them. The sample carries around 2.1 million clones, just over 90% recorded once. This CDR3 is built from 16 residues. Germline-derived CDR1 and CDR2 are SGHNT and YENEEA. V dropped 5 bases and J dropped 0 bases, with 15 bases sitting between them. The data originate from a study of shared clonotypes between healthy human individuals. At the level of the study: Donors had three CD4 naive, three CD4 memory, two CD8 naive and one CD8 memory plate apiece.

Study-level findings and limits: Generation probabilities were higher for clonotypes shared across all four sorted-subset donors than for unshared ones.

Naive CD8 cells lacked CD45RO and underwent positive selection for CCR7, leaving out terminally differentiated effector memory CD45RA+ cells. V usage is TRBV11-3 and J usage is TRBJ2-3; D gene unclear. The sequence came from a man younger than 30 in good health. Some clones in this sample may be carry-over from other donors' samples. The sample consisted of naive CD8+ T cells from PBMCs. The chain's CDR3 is CASSPGRFSSTDTQYF. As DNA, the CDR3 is TGTGCCAGCAGCCCAGGACGGTTTTCTAGCACAGATACGCAGTATTTT. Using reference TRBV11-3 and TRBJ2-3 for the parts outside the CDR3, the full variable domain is EAGVVQSPRYKIIEKKQPVAFWCNPISGHNTLYWYLQNLGQGPELLIRYENEEAVDDSQLPKDRFSAERLKGVDSTLKIQPAELGDSAVYLCASSPGRFSSTDTQYFGPGTRLTVL.